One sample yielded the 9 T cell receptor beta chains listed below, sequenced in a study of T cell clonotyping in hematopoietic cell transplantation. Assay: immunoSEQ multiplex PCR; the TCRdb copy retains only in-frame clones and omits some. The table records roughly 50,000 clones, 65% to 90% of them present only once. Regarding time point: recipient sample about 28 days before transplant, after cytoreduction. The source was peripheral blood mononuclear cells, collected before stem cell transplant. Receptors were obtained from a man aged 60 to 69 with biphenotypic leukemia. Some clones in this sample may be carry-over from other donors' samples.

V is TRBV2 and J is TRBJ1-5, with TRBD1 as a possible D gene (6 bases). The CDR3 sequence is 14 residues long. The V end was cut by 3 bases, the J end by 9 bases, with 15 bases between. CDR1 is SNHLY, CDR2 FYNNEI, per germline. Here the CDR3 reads CASSESTGWGPQHF. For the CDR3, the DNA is TGTGCCAGCAGTGAGTCGACAGGTTGGGGGCCCCAGCATTTT. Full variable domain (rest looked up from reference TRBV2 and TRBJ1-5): EPEVTQTPSHQVTQMGQEVILRCVPISNHLYFYWYRQILGQKVEFLVSFYNNEISEKSEIFDDQFSVERPDGSNFTLKIRSTKLEDSAMYFCASSESTGWGPQHFGDGTRLSIL.

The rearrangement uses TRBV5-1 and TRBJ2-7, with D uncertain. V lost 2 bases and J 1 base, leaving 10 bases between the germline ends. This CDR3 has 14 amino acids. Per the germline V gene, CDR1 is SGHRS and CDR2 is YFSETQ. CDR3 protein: CASSFGPASYEQYF. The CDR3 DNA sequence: TGCGCCAGCAGCTTCGGGCCAGCATCCTACGAGCAGTACTTC. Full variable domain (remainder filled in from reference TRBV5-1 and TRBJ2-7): KAGVTQTPRYLIKTRGQQVTLSCSPISGHRSVSWYQQTPGQGLQFLFEYFSETQRNKGNFPGRFSGRQFSNSRSEMNVSTLELGDSALYLCASSFGPASYEQYFGPGTRLTVT.

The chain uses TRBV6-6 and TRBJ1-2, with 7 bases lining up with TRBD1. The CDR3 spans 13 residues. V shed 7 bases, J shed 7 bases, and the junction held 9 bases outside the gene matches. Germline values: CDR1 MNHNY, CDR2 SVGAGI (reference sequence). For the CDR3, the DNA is TGTGCCAGCACTCAATCAGGGGGACGTGGCTACACCTTC. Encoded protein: CASTQSGGRGYTF.

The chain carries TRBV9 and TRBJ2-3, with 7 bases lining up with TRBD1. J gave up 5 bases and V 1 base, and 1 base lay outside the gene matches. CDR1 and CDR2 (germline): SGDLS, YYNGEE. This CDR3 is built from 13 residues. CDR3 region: CASSVRDRDTQYF. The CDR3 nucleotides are TGTGCCAGCAGCGTAAGGGACAGAGATACGCAGTATTTT.

CDR3 residues: CASSVAGASGDTQYF. In nucleotides, the CDR3 is TGTGCCAGTTCCGTGGCGGGAGCGTCCGGGGATACGCAGTATTTT. This chain connects TRBV19 to TRBJ2-3; 7 bases line up with TRBD2. Germline CDR1 is LNHDA and CDR2 is SQIVND (reference sequence). The V gene end was trimmed by 8 bases and the J gene end by 6 bases; junction bases not matched to a gene: 14. This CDR3 region has 15 residues.

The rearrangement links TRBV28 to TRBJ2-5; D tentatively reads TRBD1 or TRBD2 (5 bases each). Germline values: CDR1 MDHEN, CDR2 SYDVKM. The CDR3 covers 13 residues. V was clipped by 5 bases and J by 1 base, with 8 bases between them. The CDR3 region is CASSGAGQETQYF. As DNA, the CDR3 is TGTGCCAGCAGTGGGGCGGGCCAAGAGACCCAGTACTTC.

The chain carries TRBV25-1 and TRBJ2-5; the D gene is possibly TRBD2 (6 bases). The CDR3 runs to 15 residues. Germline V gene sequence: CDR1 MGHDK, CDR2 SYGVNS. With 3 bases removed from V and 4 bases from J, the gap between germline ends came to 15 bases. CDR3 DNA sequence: TGTGCCAGCAGTGAGGGACTGGGAGACCCAGAGACCCAGTACTTC. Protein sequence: CASSEGLGDPETQYF.

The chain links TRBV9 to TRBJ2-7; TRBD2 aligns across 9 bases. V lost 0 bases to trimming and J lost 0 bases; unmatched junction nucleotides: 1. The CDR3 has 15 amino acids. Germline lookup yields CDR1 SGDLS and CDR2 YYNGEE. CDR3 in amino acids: CASSVGLADSYEQYF. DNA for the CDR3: TGTGCCAGCAGCGTAGGACTAGCGGACTCCTACGAGCAGTACTTC.

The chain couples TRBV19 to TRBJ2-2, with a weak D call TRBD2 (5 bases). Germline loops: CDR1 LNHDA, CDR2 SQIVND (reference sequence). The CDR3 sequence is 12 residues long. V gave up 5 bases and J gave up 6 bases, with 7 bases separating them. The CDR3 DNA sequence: TGTGCCAGTAGTGAGAGGGCCGGGGAGCTGTTTTTT. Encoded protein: CASSERAGELFF.